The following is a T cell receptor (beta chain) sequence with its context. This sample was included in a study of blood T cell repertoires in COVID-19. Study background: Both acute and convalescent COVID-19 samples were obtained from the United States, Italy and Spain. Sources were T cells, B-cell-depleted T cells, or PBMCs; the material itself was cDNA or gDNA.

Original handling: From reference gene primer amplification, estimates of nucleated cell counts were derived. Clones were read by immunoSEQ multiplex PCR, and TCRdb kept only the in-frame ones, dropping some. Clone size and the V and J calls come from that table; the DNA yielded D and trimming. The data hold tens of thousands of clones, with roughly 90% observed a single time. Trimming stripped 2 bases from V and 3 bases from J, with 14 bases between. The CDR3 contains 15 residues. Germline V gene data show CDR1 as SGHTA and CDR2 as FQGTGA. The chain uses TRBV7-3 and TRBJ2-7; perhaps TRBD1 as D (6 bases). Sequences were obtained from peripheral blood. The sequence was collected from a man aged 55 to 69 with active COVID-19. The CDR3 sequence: CASSLGGGQLYEQYF. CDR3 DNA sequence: TGTGCCAGCAGCTTAGGGGGCGGACAGCTCTACGAGCAGTACTTC.